Listed below are T cell receptor beta chains from one sample, sequenced in a study of cytomegalovirus exposure and HLA in healthy donors. Only in-frame clones appear in the TCRdb table, and some are missing; sequencing was by immunoSEQ multiplex PCR. The data contain about 360,000 clones, 86% of them singletons. The specimen sequenced was PBMCs. The receptors derive from a woman under 30 in good health and CMV-seronegative. Both conserved end residues are trimmed from each CDR3. Each record gives: J gene, V gene, CDR3 protein.

>TRBJ2-1|TRBV5-8
ASSRGTGERRF
>TRBJ1-2|TRBV29-1
SVENPNYRAGYT
>TRBJ2-7|TRBV7-9
ASSLVAGLSSYEQY
>TRBJ2-3|TRBV5-5
ASSFGGTGKDTQY
>TRBJ2-5|TRBV14
ASSLTRVQETQY
>TRBJ2-5|TRBV5-4
ASSLGQSEAN
>TRBJ2-1|TRBV27
ASSKQGVWTSGRGSSYNEQF
>TRBJ1-2|TRBV7-9
ASSLGTGYGYT
>TRBJ1-5|TRBV4-1
ASRQTGSNQPQH
>TRBJ2-1|TRBV6-5
ASRGLADNEQF
>TRBJ2-5|TRBV5-1
ASSPGKIETQY
>TRBJ2-3|TRBV11-3
ASSVGQAGDTQY
>TRBJ1-1|TRBV27
ASSLLGQNTEAF
>TRBJ2-7|TRBV28
ASSSPGGLPYEQY
>TRBJ2-2|TRBV19
ASSISPREISAGELF
>TRBJ2-7|TRBV6-5
ASSPGQTSYEQY
>TRBJ2-5|TRBV2
ASRGALKETQY
>TRBJ1-5|TRBV19
ATTRDRGGPQH
>TRBJ1-2|TRBV29-1
SVGTGYGYT
>TRBJ1-1|TRBV30
AWSVWGPNTEAF
>TRBJ2-7|TRBV27
ASRVARVYEQY
>TRBJ1-1|TRBV5-6
ASSLAGQGAAF
>TRBJ1-2|TRBV28
ASSLGSNYGYT
>TRBJ2-1|TRBV5-4
ASTPGGRGNEQF
>TRBJ2-3|TRBV5-4
ASSDTSGGADTQY
>TRBJ2-3|TRBV9
ASNPDSYTDTQY
>TRBJ2-7|TRBV28
ASTLMTVSYEQY
>TRBJ2-7|TRBV7-9
ASSFPSTGEFGRVYEQY
>TRBJ2-7|TRBV2
ASSGAGLLYEQY